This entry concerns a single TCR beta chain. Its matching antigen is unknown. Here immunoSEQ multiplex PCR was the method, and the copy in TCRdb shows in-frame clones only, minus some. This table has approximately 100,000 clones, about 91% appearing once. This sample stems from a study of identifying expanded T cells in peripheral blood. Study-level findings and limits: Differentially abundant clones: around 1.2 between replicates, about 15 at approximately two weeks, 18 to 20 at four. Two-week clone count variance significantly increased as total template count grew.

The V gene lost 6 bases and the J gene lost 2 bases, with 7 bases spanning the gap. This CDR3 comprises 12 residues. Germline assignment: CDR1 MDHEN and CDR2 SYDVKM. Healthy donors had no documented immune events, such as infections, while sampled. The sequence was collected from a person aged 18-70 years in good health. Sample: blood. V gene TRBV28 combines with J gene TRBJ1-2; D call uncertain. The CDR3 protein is CASSSSNYGYTF. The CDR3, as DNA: TGTGCCAGCAGCAGTTCAAACTATGGCTACACCTTC.